What follows are 9 T cell receptor beta chains derived from one specimen sequenced in a study of T cells in Graves' hyperthyroidism and ophthalmopathy. RNA transcripts provided the source from which TCR beta CDR3 regions were amplified. Carried out on the TCR CDR3, a first-round RT-PCR used the HTBI primer set. Each CDR3 protein gets one entry after TCRdb re-called the multiplex PCR reads with MiXCR. The sample contains about 570,000 distinct CDR3 sequences, about half of which appear only once. The sample comprised peripheral blood or thyroid tissue (not recorded which). The receptors were sampled from an adult woman with Graves' disease, either hyperthyroidism or ophthalmopathy (not recorded which).

This clonotype has at least ten counts. V is TRBV15 and J is TRBJ1-1; no definite D call. V lost 0 bases, J lost 4 bases, and 9 bases lay in between. The CDR3 is 14 amino acids. CDR1 LNHNV and CDR2 YYDKDF come from the germline V gene (reference sequence). DNA for the CDR3: TGTGCCACCAGCAGAGACCCTCTGGGCACTGAAGCTTTCTTT. Protein: CATSRDPLGTEAFF.

This clonotype was counted a single time. The chain links TRBV15 to TRBJ1-1; D unclear. V was shortened by 0 bases and J by 1 base, with 6 bases between the two germline ends. The CDR3 covers 14 residues. CDR1 and CDR2 from the germline V gene are LNHNV and YYDKDF (reference sequence). This CDR3 reads CATSRDWGNTEAFF. CDR3 bases: TGTGCCACCAGCAGAGATTGGGGGAACACTGAAGCTTTCTTT. Variable domain in full (rest from reference TRBV15 and TRBJ1-1): DAMVIQNPRYQVTQFGKPVTLSCSQTLNHNVMYWYQQKSSQAPKLLFHYYDKDFNNEADTPDNFQSRRPNTSFCFLDIRSPGLGDTAMYLCATSRDWGNTEAFFGQGTRLTVV.

This clonotype was observed at least ten times. The chain links TRBV7-6 to TRBJ1-2; D perhaps matches TRBD1 (6 bases). Looked up from germline, CDR1 is SGHVS and CDR2 is FNYEAQ. CDR3 length: 17 residues. V gave up 5 bases and J gave up 5 bases, with 24 bases separating them. CDR3 nucleotides: TGTGCCAGCAGCCTCGGGTCACAGGGTGTTTTAGGTTATGGCTACACCTTC. Residues: CASSLGSQGVLGYGYTF.

This clonotype was seen only a few times. The genes are TRBV12-3 or TRBV12-4 and TRBJ2-2; D is uncertain. V was shortened by 6 bases and J by 7 bases, with 12 bases between the two germline ends. CDR3 length: 13 amino acids. The CDR3 nucleotides read TGTGCCAGCAGCTTTGCGAAGGGCGGGGAGCTGTTTTTT. It yields the protein CASSFAKGGELFF.

This clonotype appeared many times. The chain recombines TRBV7-9 with TRBJ2-7; TRBD1 or TRBD2 may be the D gene (6 bases each). V lost 2 bases, J lost 7 bases, and 18 bases lay in between. Germline CDR1 and CDR2: SEHNR and FQNEAQ (reference sequence). The CDR3 is 15 amino acids. The CDR3 loop reads CASSLSRQAEGEQYF. CDR3 DNA: TGTGCCAGCAGCTTATCCCGACAGGCGGAGGGTGAGCAGTACTTC.

The V and J genes are TRBV28 and TRBJ1-6; tentatively, D is TRBD1 (5 bases). The CDR3 is 15 residues long. Trimming stripped 3 bases from V and 10 bases from J, with 16 bases between. The germline V gene has CDR1 MDHEN and CDR2 SYDVKM. The CDR3 DNA follows: TGTGCCAGCAGTTTGGGGGGTATCGTTGGGTCACCCCTCCACTTT. Translated, it gives CASSLGGIVGSPLHF.

This clonotype was recorded at least ten times. V usage is TRBV20-1 and J usage is TRBJ1-2; tentatively, D is TRBD1 (6 bases). CDR3 length: 15 residues. V lost 1 base, J lost 5 bases, and 17 bases lay in between. CDR1 is DFQATT and CDR2 is SNEGSKA in the germline V gene (reference sequence). The CDR3 spells CSARVSGARGYGYTF. The CDR3 DNA follows: TGCAGTGCTAGAGTTTCAGGGGCTCGGGGTTATGGCTACACCTTC.

As DNA, the CDR3 is TGTGCCAGCACTGAAGGGACAGGAAGCGAGCAGTACTTC. Residues: CASTEGTGSEQYF. The gene calls are TRBV12-3 or TRBV12-4 and TRBJ2-7, with 8 bases aligning to TRBD1. V was pared by 7 bases and J by 6 bases, with 8 bases of the junction left unmatched. The CDR3 extends over 13 amino acids.

The table lists this clonotype with a count of one. The chain is built from TRBV11-2 and TRBJ1-5; D remains unclear. The CDR3 runs to 15 residues. Trimming removed 5 bases from V and 2 bases from J, with 13 bases in between. Germline CDR1 and CDR2: SGHAT and FQNNGV. DNA for the CDR3: TGTGCCAGCAGCGCGCTTAGCGTGGGCAATCAGCCCCAGCATTTT. This gives the protein CASSALSVGNQPQHF.